This T cell receptor (beta chain) was captured by sequencing in a study of shared clonotypes between healthy human individuals (dated by TCRdb to 2019 to 2021). For the wider study: A couple of women and a few men aged 18 to 49 years were included in the cohort. Different laboratories and diverse techniques were used to prepare libraries and sequence TCR repertoires, to increase sequencing depth and limit assay-specific biases. Blood TCR repertoires of about five healthy adults were deeply sequenced to estimate repertoire size and the extent of clonotype sharing between individuals. Per donor, three plates each were used for CD4 naive and CD4 memory, two for CD8 naive, and one for CD8 memory. Leukapheresis yielded between about 0.94 and 10 billion PBMCs per donor. Points the paper makes about the study in general: Higher generation probabilities were observed for clonotypes shared by all four sorted-subset donors than for non-shared clonotypes. Sampling was restricted to blood, and TCR repertoires in tissue are likely to differ from TCR repertoires in blood. The small number of donors limited the genetic and exposure-history diversity represented. Approximately 4.8% of naive CD4, 3.5% of naive CD8, about 2.1% of memory CD4, and about 0.4% of memory CD8 clonotypes were shared across a few donors. Larger estimated clonotype richness was generally found for naive subsets than for memory subsets. Incomplete sequencing was indicated by rarefaction of sorted-subset datasets, despite the large sequencing depth. Pairwise subsampling indicated that sequencing depth was expected to affect the degree of clonotype sharing among donors.

Using the deep immunoSEQ assay, multiplex PCR amplified TCR CDR3 regions from genomic DNA. Extracted genomic DNA from each cell subset was spread evenly across all wells of several immunoSEQ 96-well plates, with each plate serving as a replicate. For sorted subsets, each replicate PCR was loaded with about 200 ng genomic DNA, equivalent to some 31,000 T cell genomes. The purified libraries were quantified using a Qubit 3.0 fluorometer, sized with a Bioanalyzer 2100, and then quantified again using the KAPA Library Quantification kit. Every immunoSEQ 96-well plate was sequenced on a separate single-read 150-cycle Illumina NextSeq 550 flow cell. On the study's bioinformatics: The immunoSEQ output contained only junctional sequences without quality scores, so filtering could not match that applied to full-length reads. To assign V/J genes and CDR3, sequences were annotated using PyIR, a Python wrapper for IgBLAST v1.9, with IMGT germline references. Reads were filtered out if the reads had weak V/J assignments (E-value above 1e-6), no CDR3, stop codons, out-of-frame junctions, or ambiguous translated residues. V3J clonotypes were defined as sequences sharing the same inferred V gene, J gene, and CDR3 amino acid sequence. Percentage overlap between repertoires was computed as shared unique clonotypes divided by the size of the smaller repertoire. Repertoire richness was assessed with RTK rarefaction, the Chao1 estimator, and Recon v2.1 estimates of unobserved clonotypes. For all TCRbeta clonotypes obtained by the gDNA method from several donors, generation probabilities were computed with OLGA. TCRdb took this table from immuneACCESS and kept in-frame rearrangements with V and J called. Such tables lack part of the clones; where checked against another copy, unresolved V genes explain under half of the gap, and the rest is unexplained. The DNA was the basis for D and trimming; V, J and clone size are from that table. The sample data list 2.3 million or so clones, and 93% of these were observed just once. 0.39% of the sample is taken by the ten largest.

As to this clone: This clone's antigen is unknown. No per-base quality is available; no much larger clone lies one base away. The same CDR3 arises from other DNA sequences in this sample as well.

Healthy HIV-negative adults with no recently reported acute infections or vaccinations were included as donors. Every donor was a Caucasian adult residing in Nashville, Tennessee, USA. CD4+ T cells were enriched through magnetic negative selection, after which naive cells were positively selected on CD45RA and the remaining negative fraction served as the memory subset. Blood was obtained by leukapheresis, after which PBMCs were separated by Ficoll-Histopaque density gradient centrifugation and cryopreserved in liquid nitrogen vapor phase. Analytical flow cytometry was used to check the purity and quantity of each magnetically sorted T cell population. Each sorted fraction had its genomic DNA isolated and then quantified by UV absorbance on a Nanodrop 2000c. The clonotype was recovered from a man in his late teens or twenties in good health. Some clones in this sample may be carry-over from other donors' samples. Sequencing was performed on naive CD4+ T cells from PBMCs. The cell subset or site label for this specimen denotes: CD45RA+ positively selected.

This receptor has the CDR3 CASRGGGSSYEQYF. The bases read TGTGCCAGCAGGGGCGGCGGTAGCTCCTACGAGCAGTACTTC. The chain joins TRBV28 to TRBJ2-7; the D gene lacks a confident call. V loses 6 bases, J loses 0 bases, and the germline ends lie 12 bases apart. The CDR3 runs 14 amino acids, cysteine and phenylalanine included. Only the CDR3 part of the read is kept: 42 bases, read in frame from the first base. CDR1 and CDR2 are drawn from the germline V gene: MDHEN, SYDVKM.